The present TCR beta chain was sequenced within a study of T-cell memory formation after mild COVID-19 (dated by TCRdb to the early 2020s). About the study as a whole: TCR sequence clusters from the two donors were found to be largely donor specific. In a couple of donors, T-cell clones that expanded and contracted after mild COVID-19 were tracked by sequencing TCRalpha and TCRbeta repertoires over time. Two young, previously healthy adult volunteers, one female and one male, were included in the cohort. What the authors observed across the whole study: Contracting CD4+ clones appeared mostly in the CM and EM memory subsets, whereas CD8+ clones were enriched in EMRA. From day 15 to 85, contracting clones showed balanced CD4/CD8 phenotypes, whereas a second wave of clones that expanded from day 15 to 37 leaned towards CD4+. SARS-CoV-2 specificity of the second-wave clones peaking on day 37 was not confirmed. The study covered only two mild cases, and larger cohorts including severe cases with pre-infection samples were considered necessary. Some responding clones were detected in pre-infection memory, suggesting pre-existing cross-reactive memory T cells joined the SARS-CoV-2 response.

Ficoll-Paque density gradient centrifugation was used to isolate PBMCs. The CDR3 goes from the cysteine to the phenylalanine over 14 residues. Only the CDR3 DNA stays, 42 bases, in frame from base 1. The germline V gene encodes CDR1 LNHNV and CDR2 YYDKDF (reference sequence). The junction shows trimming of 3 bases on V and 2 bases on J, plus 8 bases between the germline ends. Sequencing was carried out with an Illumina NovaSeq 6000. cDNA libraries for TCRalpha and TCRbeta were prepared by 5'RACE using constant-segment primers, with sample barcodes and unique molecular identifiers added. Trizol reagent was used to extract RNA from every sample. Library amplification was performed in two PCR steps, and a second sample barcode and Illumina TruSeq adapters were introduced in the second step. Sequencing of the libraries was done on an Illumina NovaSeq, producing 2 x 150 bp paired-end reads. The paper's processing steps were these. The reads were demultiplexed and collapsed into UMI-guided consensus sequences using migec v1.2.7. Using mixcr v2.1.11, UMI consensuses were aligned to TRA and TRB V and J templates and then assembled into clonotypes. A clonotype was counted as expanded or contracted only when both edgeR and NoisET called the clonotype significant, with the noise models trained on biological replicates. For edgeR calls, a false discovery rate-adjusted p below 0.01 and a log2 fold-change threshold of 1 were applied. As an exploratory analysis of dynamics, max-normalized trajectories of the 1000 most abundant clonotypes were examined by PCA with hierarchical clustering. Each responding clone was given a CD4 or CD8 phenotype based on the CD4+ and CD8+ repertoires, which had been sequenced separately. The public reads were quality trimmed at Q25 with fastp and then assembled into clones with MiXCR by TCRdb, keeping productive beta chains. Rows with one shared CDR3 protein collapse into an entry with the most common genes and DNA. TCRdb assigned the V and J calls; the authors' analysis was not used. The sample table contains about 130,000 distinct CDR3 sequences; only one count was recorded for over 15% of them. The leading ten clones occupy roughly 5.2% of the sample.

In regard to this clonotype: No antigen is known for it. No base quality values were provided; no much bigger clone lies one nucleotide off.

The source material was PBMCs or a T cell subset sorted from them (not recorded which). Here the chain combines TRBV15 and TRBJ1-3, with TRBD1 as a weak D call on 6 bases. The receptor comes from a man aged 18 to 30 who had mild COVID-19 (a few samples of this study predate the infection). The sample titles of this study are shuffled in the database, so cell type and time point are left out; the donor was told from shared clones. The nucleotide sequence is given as TGTGCCACCAGCAGGGACAGCACTGGAAACACCATATATTTT. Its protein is CATSRDSTGNTIYF.